This T cell receptor beta chain was profiled in a study of CD4+ T cells in melanoma. Regarding the study as a whole: Neoantigen-specific CD4+ T cells in melanoma reportedly had diverse differentiation states. A reported correlation linked neoantigen-specific CD4+ T cells to CD8+, macrophage and B cell function.

A remark on this clone: What it binds is not known.

The V and J ends lost 7 bases and 4 bases, in that order; junction bases with no gene match: 9. In germline, CDR1 is MNHEY, CDR2 SVGAGI. The CDR3 spans 15 residues. Generated by immunoSEQ multiplex PCR, the TCRdb table keeps only in-frame clones and is missing some. The data show more than 12,000 clones, with approximately 88% seen just once and about 6% held by the top ten. Sequencing was carried out using cells from a culture (not recorded whether cultured in vitro). The chain carries TRBV6-5 and TRBJ2-3; TRBD1 matches at 9 bases. The receptor's source is a human donor with melanoma. The DNA of the CDR3 is TGTGCCAGCACTAAGAGGACAGGGGTGTCAGATACGCAGTATTTT. This translates into CASTKRTGVSDTQYF.